This entry describes one T cell receptor beta chain. This clone appeared a few times. The antigen this receptor binds is unknown. No much larger clonotype is one base removed from it; base qualities were not supplied. The data were obtained in a study of cytomegalovirus exposure and HLA in healthy donors (TCRdb year 2017). About the investigation overall: According to an earlier analysis of around 600 of the donors, about 190 million T cells yielded 120 million or so unique TCR beta sequences and approximately 300 Gb of sequence data. An early release that covered about 600 HLA-typed donors contained approximately 290 gigabases of sequencing data and 80 million or so unique TCR sequences. Of the roughly 430 genotyped donors, roughly 80% fell in the genetic ancestry cluster associated with self-reported Caucasian donors. The study was designed to test whether signatures of past pathogen exposure could be identified by cataloging public T cell receptors. The study profiled the T cell repertoires of some 610 subjects by immunosequencing and related them to cytomegalovirus serostatus. A separate validation cohort of approximately 120 different subjects was used in addition to the approximately 640-subject first cohort. To predict cytomegalovirus infection status, the study brought together high-throughput TCR immunosequencing, statistical association of individual TCRs with disease status, and machine learning. To study patterns of TCR occurrence, a later analysis re-analyzed previously published TCR beta repertoires from just over 650 donors and added high-resolution HLA genotyping. Rather than using new phenotypic data, the later analysis identified candidate immune exposures from TCR beta sequences and from how often those sequences occurred across donors. To decide whether each TCR beta V gene segment behaved as functional or pseudogenic, an earlier analysis of approximately 590 of the donors relied on high-throughput TCR beta sequencing. Donor age, sex, ethnicity and CMV serostatus were collected together with the repertoire data. Genome-wide SNP genotypes for about 60% of the roughly 670 donors were used in a later genetic analysis, which treated that subset as a discovery cohort. All discovery cohort repertoires had been generated using a single sequencing platform. Both class I and class II loci were covered by HLA typing, at four-digit resolution. Typing coverage differed by locus: A, B, C, DRB1 and DQB1 were typed in roughly 629-630 donors, DQA1 in roughly 510, DPA1 in over 600, and DPB1 in just under 480. Roughly 5 DR-DQ haplotypes were handled as single units for association and clustering because linkage in the cohort was strong. Among 398 genotyped donors of the cohort, an average of approximately 200,000 unique TCR beta nucleotide sequences was sequenced per donor, of which roughly 17% were non-productive. Overall study results and their limits: Presence/absence analyses assumed roughly uniform sequencing depth across donors, an assumption that may not hold. Because counts were too low, some 17 rarely observed V segments, including chromosome 9 orphons, were left out of the earlier analysis of 587 of the donors. In a later analysis, HLA-associated TCR beta chains were found to be more clonally expanded and to have lower generation probabilities than equally common non-associated chains. In a later analysis, most CMV-associated TCR beta chains were found to appear HLA-restricted, with HLA associations seemingly driven largely by CMV exposure. HLA typing was unavailable for some donors at each locus, so association tests used only the typed subset. In a later genetic analysis, a missense DCLRE1C variant was associated with V-gene and J-gene trimming of TCR beta chains, and the association was replicated in an independent cohort. The 87-base-pair reads could not distinguish some IMGT-functional V segments, including TRBV6-2 and TRBV6-3, so those segments were excluded. Linkage disequilibrium might explain the correlated functional status among segregating V segments, but an unknown experimental factor could not be ruled out. Assigning TCR associations to individual alleles was difficult when HLA alleles, especially DR and DQ, strongly co-occurred. In a later analysis, several top co-occurrence clusters were reported to appear linked to parvovirus B19, influenza, CMV and Epstein-Barr virus. Most TCR sequences were seen in very few donors, while some public TCRs were found in many individuals. A further reported finding was that TCR beta sequences accurately predicted the HLA-A and HLA-B alleles for most subjects in the first cohort. At a false discovery rate of 0.05, a later analysis linked 16,000 or so TCR beta sequences to specific HLA alleles. In a later analysis, the rate of TCR association differed among HLA loci, with DRB1 alleles having the most associated TCRs and HLA-C alleles having the fewest. In the study, around 160 TCR beta chains were listed as associated with cytomegalovirus. CMV serostatus was the only immune exposure information available for the cohort. In a later genetic analysis, fewer N-insertions in productive TCRs were reported among donors in an Asian-associated ancestry cluster than the roughly 670-donor mean. Only TCR beta chains were sequenced in this cohort, and the absence of alpha or paired-chain data limited detectable features. A group of highly shared sequence variants was considered likely to be a technical artifact of the sequencing pipeline. The classifier was reported to diagnose cytomegalovirus status with high specificity and sensitivity in both the original cohort and the validation cohort. It was suggested by the authors that the approach could potentially be generalized to other disease states and immunological phenotypes. In vitro tests confirmed that a few of the cytomegalovirus-associated TCR beta chains recognize cytomegalovirus antigens. An earlier analysis of roughly 570 of the donors showed that most TCR beta V segments appeared in productive rearrangements either about 87% or about 30% of the time, which broadly matched IMGT annotations.

Libraries were built with the immunoSEQ multiplex PCR assay. A mixture of 60 forward primers for TCR Vbeta segments and 13 reverse primers for TCR Jbeta segments was used in the multiplex PCR. Amplification of the CDR3 region of rearranged TCR beta genes was performed with a multiplex PCR assay on genomic DNA. The Illumina HiSeq System was used to sequence the amplified TCR beta libraries as 87-base-pair reads. The authors' analysis ran thus. In a later analysis, 77 million or so unique TCR beta chains were counted across the roughly 700 repertoires, and roughly 10 million of these chains were shared by at least two donors. Raw reads were error-corrected and collapsed into unique sequences with a nearest-neighbor algorithm that merged closely related sequences to remove PCR and sequencing errors. CDR3 sequences were aligned to IMGT reference sequences to assign V, D and J gene segments. For a sequence to be retained, a match of at least six nucleotides to both a V gene segment and a J gene segment was required. A rearrangement was called productive if the CDR3 had no stop codons and remained in frame with V and J, and every other rearrangement was called non-productive. CDR3 was defined according to IMGT convention as the region running from the second conserved V-encoded cysteine to the conserved J-encoded phenylalanine. Sequences without an unambiguous match to a single V gene segment were excluded from the earlier analysis of about 600 of the donors. In an earlier analysis of 587 of the donors, V segments were called functional above 56.7% productive rearrangements and were called segregating when the between-donor standard deviation exceeded 5%. A statistical classification framework was developed to diagnose cytomegalovirus status using the catalog of TCR beta chain sequences. V and J gene assignment, in a later analysis, came from comparing TCR nucleotide sequences with IMGT/GENE-DB human TR gene sequences. The TCRdist pipeline was used in a later analysis to assign CDR3 sequences and most-parsimonious VDJ recombination scenarios. In a later analysis, every TCR beta chain was defined by the combination of its CDR3 amino acid sequence and its V-gene family, and reads without a unique V-gene family were dropped. As a way to deal with suspected cross-contamination and a sequencing artifact, a later analysis dropped nearly 600 nucleotide sequences that were highly shared and had low generation probability. A later analysis calculated a clonal expansion index for each public chain from normalized within-repertoire ranks of inferred template counts. In a later analysis, generation probabilities were computed using a VDJ recombination model fitted to out-of-frame rearrangements, and the results were checked against IGoR. A later analysis scored TCR-TCR, TCR-HLA and TCR-CMV co-occurrence with hypergeometric tests, applying a repertoire-size bias correction to TCR pairs. To estimate false discovery rates, a later analysis permuted the HLA or CMV assignments 20 times. In a later analysis, co-occurring TCRs were grouped with DBSCAN, and TCRdist sequence similarity was added when clustering was performed within HLA-allele-positive subsets. Repertoires with fewer than 30,000 or more than 120,000 public chains, plus five repertoires with anomalous nucleotide sharing, were excluded from co-occurrence clustering. The clones in this table, taken by TCRdb from immuneACCESS, are in-frame only. Not every clone is retained; where verified, under half of the shortfall comes from an unresolved V gene, and the cause of the rest is unknown. V and J calls and clone size are copied from that table; D and trimming were computed from the DNA. Here the sample has about 170,000 clones; approximately 72% occur a single time. The biggest ten clones account for about 1.9% of the sample.

The cohort was made up of approximately 670 healthy bone marrow donors. At the time of sampling, all cohort members were nominally healthy, though unrecorded immune exposures were likely present. The donor was CMV seronegative and was included in the group of a few hundred seronegative cohort members. Every donor gave a peripheral blood sample, and the peripheral blood mononuclear cells from that sample were used for TCR beta sequencing. The Qiagen DNeasy Blood Extraction Kit was used to extract genomic DNA from the blood cell samples. CDR1 is given as MNHEY and CDR2 as SMNVEV, both from the germline V gene (reference sequence). Its CDR3 holds 15 amino acids, cysteine through phenylalanine. Only the CDR3 DNA is retained, 45 bases long and in frame from the first base. V drops 0 bases and J drops 5 bases, leaving 13 bases in between.

This clonotype was obtained from a female donor in good health and CMV-seronegative. The specimen sequenced was PBMCs. The chain links TRBV27 with TRBJ2-5; TRBD2 might be the D gene, on 5 matching bases. The CDR3 reads CASSLSIWPGETQYF. Here is the DNA: TGTGCCAGCAGTTTATCGATATGGCCGGGGGAGACCCAGTACTTC.